This TCR beta chain was retrieved from a study of T-cell reconstitution after alpha-beta-depleted transplantation in children (dated by TCRdb to the mid-2010s). About the investigation overall: Using TCR repertoire profiling, the study quantitatively followed how T-cell immune reconstitution unfolded in children after TCRalphabeta/CD19-depleted allogeneic hematopoietic cell transplantation.

This clonotype was found many times. Its antigen is not yet known. No clone much larger than this one lies a single base away; base qualities are absent. CDR1 and CDR2 (LGHNA, YSLEER) derive from the germline V gene. The CDR3 starts with the cysteine, ends with the phenylalanine, and has 17 residues. Only the CDR3 DNA is retained, 51 bases long and in frame from the first base. Trimming accounts for 0 bases at V and 4 bases at J, while the number of junction bases matched to no gene is 9. What the authors observed across the whole study: Apparently early alphabetaT-cell count recovery about two months after transplant reportedly relied on only several hundred rapidly expanded clones derived from non-depleted graft cells. In some patients, high TCRbeta diversity at day 60 was attributed to recipient T cells and intrathymic progenitors that had survived conditioning. Over the following months the frequencies of hyperexpanded clones went down, and after one year T-cell counts and TCRbeta diversity were mostly credited to newly produced T cells.

Interpreted using the paper, the treatment or condition label stands for: allogeneic hematopoietic cell transplantation with graft depleted of TCRalphabeta T cells and CD19 B cells. TCRalphabeta/CD19-depleted allogeneic hematopoietic cell grafts were given to the transplant recipients, all of whom were children. Library preparation used PCR. TCRdb shows the sequencer as Illumina HiSeq 2500. TCR library preparation used molecular barcoding, with unique molecular identifiers applied to normalize quantification of the TCRbeta repertoire. Using fastp at Q25 and MiXCR, TCRdb reprocessed the public reads and kept productive beta chains. Identical CDR3 protein sequences are pooled into one entry, listed with their most common genes and DNA. Across this sample there are some 150,000 distinct CDR3 sequences, with about 9% seen only once. Approximately 18% of the sample lies in the top ten.

The receptor was isolated from a female patient aged 2-9 years who had a stem cell transplant for congenital amegakaryocytic thrombocytopenia, so the T cells may come from the graft donor. The rearranged segments are TRBV4-3 and TRBJ2-1, and 7 junctional nucleotides match TRBD2. The input for sequencing was PBMCs, mostly from graft donor cells, taken 180 days after TCRalphabeta/CD19-depleted stem cell transplant. The sequenced DNA is TGCGCCAGCAGCCAAGATCATCGGACTAGTCCTTACAATGAGCAGTTCTTC. Translation gives CASSQDHRTSPYNEQFF.